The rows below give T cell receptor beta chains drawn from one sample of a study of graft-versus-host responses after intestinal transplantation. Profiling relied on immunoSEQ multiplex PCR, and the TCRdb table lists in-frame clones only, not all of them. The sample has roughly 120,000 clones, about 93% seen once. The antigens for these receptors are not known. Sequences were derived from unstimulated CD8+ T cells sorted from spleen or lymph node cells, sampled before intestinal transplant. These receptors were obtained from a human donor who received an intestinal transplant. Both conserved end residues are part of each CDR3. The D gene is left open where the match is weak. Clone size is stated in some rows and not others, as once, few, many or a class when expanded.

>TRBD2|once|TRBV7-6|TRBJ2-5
CASSVYSGTDQETQYF
TGTGCCAGCAGCGTTTATAGCGGGACGGACCAAGAGACCCAGTACTTC
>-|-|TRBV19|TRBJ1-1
CASSTGLNTEAFF
TGTGCCAGTAGTACAGGATTGAACACTGAAGCTTTCTTT
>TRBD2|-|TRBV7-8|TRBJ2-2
CASSSGTSGAGELFF
TGTGCCAGCAGCTCCGGGACTAGTGGGGCCGGGGAGCTGTTTTTT
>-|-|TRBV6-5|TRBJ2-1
CASSYSAAGPYNEQFF
TGTGCCAGCAGTTACTCCGCAGCGGGCCCCTACAATGAGCAGTTCTTC
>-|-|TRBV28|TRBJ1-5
CATSSGEYQPQHF
TGTGCCACTAGCAGCGGGGAATATCAGCCCCAGCATTTT
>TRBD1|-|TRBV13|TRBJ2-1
CASSLPRDRVAYNEQFF
TGTGCCAGCAGCTTACCCCGGGACAGGGTTGCCTACAATGAGCAGTTCTTC
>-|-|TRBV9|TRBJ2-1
CASSVGRGTYNEQFF
TGTGCCAGCAGCGTAGGGCGGGGAACCTACAATGAGCAGTTCTTC
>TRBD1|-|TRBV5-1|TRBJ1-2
CASSPDQGGYGYTF
TGCGCCAGCAGCCCTGACCAGGGGGGCTATGGCTACACCTTC
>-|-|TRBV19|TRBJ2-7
CASSIGPAGRDYEQYF
TGTGCCAGTAGTATAGGCCCCGCAGGGAGAGACTACGAGCAGTACTTC
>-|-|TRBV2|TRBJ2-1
CASRGLDSSYNEQFF
TGTGCCAGCAGGGGGCTAGACAGCTCCTACAATGAGCAGTTCTTC
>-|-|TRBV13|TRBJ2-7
CASSSRSGDEQYF
TGTGCCAGCAGCTCTCGTTCTGGGGACGAGCAGTACTTC
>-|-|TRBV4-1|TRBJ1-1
CASSQGAEETEAFF
TGCGCCAGCAGCCAAGGGGCAGAAGAGACTGAAGCTTTCTTT
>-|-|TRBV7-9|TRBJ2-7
CASSALTYEQYF
TGTGCCAGCAGCGCCCTGACCTACGAGCAGTACTTC
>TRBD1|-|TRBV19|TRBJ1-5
CASSRGQGVDQPQHF
TGTGCCAGTAGTAGGGGACAGGGAGTTGATCAGCCCCAGCATTTT